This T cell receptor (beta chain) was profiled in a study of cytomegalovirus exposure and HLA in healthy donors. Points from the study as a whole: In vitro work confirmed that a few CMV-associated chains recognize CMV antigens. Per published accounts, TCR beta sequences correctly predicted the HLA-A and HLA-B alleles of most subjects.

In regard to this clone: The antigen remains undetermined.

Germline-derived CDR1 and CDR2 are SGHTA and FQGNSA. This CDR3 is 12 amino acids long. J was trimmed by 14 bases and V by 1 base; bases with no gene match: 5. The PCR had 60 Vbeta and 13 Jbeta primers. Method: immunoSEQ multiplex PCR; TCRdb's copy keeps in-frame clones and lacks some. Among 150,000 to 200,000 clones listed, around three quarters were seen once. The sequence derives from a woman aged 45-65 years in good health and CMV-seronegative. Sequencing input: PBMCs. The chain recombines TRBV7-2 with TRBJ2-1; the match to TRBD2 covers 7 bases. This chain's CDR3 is CASSLGLGREFF. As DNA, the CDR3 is TGTGCCAGCAGCTTAGGGCTAGGGAGGGAGTTCTTC.